This T cell receptor (beta chain) was recovered during a study of beta chain features in type 1 diabetes. Between the trimmed V and J ends, which lost 1 base and 8 bases, there was a span of 15 bases. The V gene's germline CDR1 is SGDLS and CDR2 YYNGEE. This CDR3 contains 15 residues. Overall study results and limits: Cells that show high TCR expression could be over-represented by cDNA sequencing.

As every portion of the isolated RNA was reverse transcribed, the sequencing read expressed TCRB transcripts. The protocol was immunoSEQ multiplex PCR, while the TCRdb copy is restricted to in-frame clones and leaves out a portion. The sample has about 350,000 clones, roughly a fifth seen once. This clone was counted between two and nine times. Its antigen remains unknown. The genes are TRBV9 and TRBJ2-2, with D possibly being TRBD1 (5 bases). The source material was naive CD4+ T cells from blood. This sequence originates from a woman aged 18 to 35 in good health. The CDR3 bases are TGTGCCAGCAGCGTACTCGGCAGGGAAAATGGGGAGCTGTTTTTT. This encodes CASSVLGRENGELFF.